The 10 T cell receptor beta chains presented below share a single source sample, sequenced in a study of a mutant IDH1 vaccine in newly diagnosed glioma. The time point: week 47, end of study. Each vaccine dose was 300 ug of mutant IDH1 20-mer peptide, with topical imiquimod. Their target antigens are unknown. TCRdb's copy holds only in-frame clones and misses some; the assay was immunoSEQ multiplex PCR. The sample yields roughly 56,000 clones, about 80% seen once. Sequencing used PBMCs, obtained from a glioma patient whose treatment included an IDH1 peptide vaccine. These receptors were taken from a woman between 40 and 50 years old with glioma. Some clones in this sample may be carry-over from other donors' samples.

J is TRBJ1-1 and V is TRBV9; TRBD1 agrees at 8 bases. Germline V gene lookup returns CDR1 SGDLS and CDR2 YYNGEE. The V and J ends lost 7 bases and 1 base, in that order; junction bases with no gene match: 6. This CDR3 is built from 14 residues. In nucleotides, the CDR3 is TGTGCCAGCGCCCCGACAGGGGAGAACACTGAAGCTTTCTTT. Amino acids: CASAPTGENTEAFF.

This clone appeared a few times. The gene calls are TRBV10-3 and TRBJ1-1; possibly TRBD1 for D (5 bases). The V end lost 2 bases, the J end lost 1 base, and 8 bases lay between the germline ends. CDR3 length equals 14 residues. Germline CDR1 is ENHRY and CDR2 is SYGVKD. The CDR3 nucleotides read TGTGCCATCAGTGAGGGACACCCGAACACTGAAGCTTTCTTT. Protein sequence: CAISEGHPNTEAFF.

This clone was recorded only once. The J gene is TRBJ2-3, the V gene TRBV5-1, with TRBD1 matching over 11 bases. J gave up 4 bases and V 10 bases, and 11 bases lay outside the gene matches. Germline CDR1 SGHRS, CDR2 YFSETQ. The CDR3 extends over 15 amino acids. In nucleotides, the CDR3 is TGCGCCGGCTCCGGTGGGACAGGGGGATCAGATACGCAGTATTTT. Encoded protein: CAGSGGTGGSDTQYF.

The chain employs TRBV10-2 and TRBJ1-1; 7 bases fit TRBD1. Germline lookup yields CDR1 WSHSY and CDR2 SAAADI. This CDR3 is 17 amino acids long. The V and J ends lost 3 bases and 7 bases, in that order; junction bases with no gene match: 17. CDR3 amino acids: CASSDPPRRTGRGEAFF. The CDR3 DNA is TGCGCCAGCAGTGATCCCCCTCGGCGGACAGGTCGGGGTGAAGCTTTCTTT.

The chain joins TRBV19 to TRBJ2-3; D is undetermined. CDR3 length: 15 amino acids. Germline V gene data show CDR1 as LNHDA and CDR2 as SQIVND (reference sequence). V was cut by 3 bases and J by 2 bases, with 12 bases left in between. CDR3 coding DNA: TGTGCCAGTAGTATTGCTTCAGGACCCACAGATACGCAGTATTTT. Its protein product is CASSIASGPTDTQYF.

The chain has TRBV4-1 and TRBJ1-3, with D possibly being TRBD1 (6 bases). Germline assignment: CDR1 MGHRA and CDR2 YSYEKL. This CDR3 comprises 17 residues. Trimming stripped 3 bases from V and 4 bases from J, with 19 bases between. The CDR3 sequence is CASSQVGGRVKGNTIYF. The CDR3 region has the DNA TGCGCCAGCAGCCAGGTTGGGGGCAGGGTGAAAGGAAACACCATATATTTT.

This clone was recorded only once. CDR3 amino acids: CASSSTVNTEAFF. Written as DNA, the CDR3 is TGTGCCAGTAGCTCGACAGTGAACACTGAAGCTTTCTTT. The V call is TRBV19, the J call TRBJ1-1, with D perhaps matching TRBD1 (5 bases). Trimming removed 6 bases from V and 0 bases from J, with 8 bases in between. Per the germline V gene, CDR1 is LNHDA and CDR2 is SQIVND (reference sequence). The CDR3 is made up of 13 amino acids.

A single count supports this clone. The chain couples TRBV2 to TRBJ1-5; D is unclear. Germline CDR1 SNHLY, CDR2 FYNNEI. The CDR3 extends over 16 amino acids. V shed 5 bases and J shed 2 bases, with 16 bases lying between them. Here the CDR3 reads CASSWFGMSGNQPQHF. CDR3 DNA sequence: TGTGCCAGCAGTTGGTTTGGAATGTCGGGCAATCAGCCCCAGCATTTT.

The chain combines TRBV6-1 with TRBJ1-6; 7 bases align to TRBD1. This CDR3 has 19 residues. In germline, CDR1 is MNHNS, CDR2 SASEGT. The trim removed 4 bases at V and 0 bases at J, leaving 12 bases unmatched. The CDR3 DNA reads TGTGCCAGCAGTGCAAGTCCCGGGACAGTTAGCTCCTATAATTCACCCCTCCACTTT. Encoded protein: CASSASPGTVSSYNSPLHF.

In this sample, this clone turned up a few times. For the CDR3, the DNA is TGTGCCAGCAGCTTCGGGTGCTCTGAAGCTTTCTTT. Translation: CASSFGCSEAFF. The rearrangement uses TRBV7-9 and TRBJ1-1; no clear D. This CDR3 has 12 amino acids. Germline V gene data show CDR1 as SEHNR and CDR2 as FQNEAQ (reference sequence). V gave up 3 bases and J gave up 6 bases, with 8 bases separating them.